Presented here are 22 T cell receptor beta chains from one specimen sequenced in a study of response to subunit inactivated influenza vaccine. TCRdb independently ran MiXCR on the RT-PCR reads; one entry per CDR3 protein. Of some 850,000 distinct CDR3 sequences in the sample, roughly 20% are singletons; the top ten hold approximately 10%. The sample consisted of PBMCs from blood, taken more than 4 days after vaccination. Every receptor here comes from a man in his fifties who received an inactivated influenza vaccine.

The chain has TRBV2 and TRBJ2-5; D ambiguous. Germline V gene sequence: CDR1 SNHLY, CDR2 FYNNEI. This CDR3 comprises 15 residues. Trimming shortened V by 2 bases and J by 2 bases, and 12 bases separated the two germline ends. CDR3 bases: TGTGCCAGCAGTGAACACGCTAGGGAACAAGAGACCCAGTACTTC. This codes for CASSEHAREQETQYF. Full variable domain (outside the CDR3, taken from reference TRBV2 and TRBJ2-5): EPEVTQTPSHQVTQMGQEVILRCVPISNHLYFYWYRQILGQKVEFLVSFYNNEISEKSEIFDDQFSVERPDGSNFTLKIRSTKLEDSAMYFCASSEHAREQETQYFGPGTRLLVL.

This clonotype has only a few counts. The chain recombines TRBV7-2 with TRBJ2-1, with TRBD2 matching 11 bases. Losses at the gene ends were 7 bases for V and 0 bases for J; bases not matched to a gene: 5. This CDR3 contains 16 residues. Per the germline V gene, CDR1 is SGHTA and CDR2 is FQGNSA. For the CDR3, the DNA is TGTGCCAGCATGGTAGCGGGGGGGAGCTCCTACAATGAGCAGTTCTTC. Translated: CASMVAGGSSYNEQFF.

This clonotype has more than one count but fewer than ten. V gene TRBV20-1 combines with J gene TRBJ2-1; maybe TRBD2 (6 bases). This CDR3 has 14 residues. Trimming shortened V by 3 bases and J by 3 bases, and 12 bases separated the two germline ends. Per germline, CDR1 DFQATT and CDR2 SNEGSKA (reference sequence). CDR3 in DNA: TGCAGTGCTAGCGGCGGGGCGCTCTACAATGAGCAGTTCTTC. Translated: CSASGGALYNEQFF.

This clonotype has a handful of counts. V gene TRBV4-1 combines with J gene TRBJ2-1; TRBD1 matches 10 bases. Germline V gene lookup returns CDR1 MGHRA and CDR2 YSYEKL. The CDR3 spans 15 residues. V gave up 0 bases and J gave up 7 bases; unmatched junction bases: 3. Written as DNA, the CDR3 is TGCGCCAGCAGCCAAGATCGGACAGGGGGTAATGAGCAGTTCTTC. As protein: CASSQDRTGGNEQFF.

The V and J genes are TRBV24-1 and TRBJ2-1; D is tentatively TRBD1 or TRBD2 (6 bases each). Germline values: CDR1 KGHDR, CDR2 SFDVKD. Trimming shortened V by 3 bases and J by 0 bases, and 14 bases separated the two germline ends. The CDR3 totals 17 residues. CDR3 region: CATSDPEGGYSYNEQFF. In nucleotides, the CDR3 is TGTGCCACCAGTGATCCAGAGGGGGGCTACTCCTACAATGAGCAGTTCTTC.

The chain uses TRBV20-1 and TRBJ2-2; D possibly corresponds to TRBD2 (6 bases). CDR1 DFQATT and CDR2 SNEGSKA come from the germline V gene (reference sequence). Trimming removed 5 bases at V and 7 bases at J, with 14 bases between. The CDR3 runs to 13 residues. Here the CDR3 reads CSAPVTGVGELFF. Written as DNA, the CDR3 is TGCAGTGCTCCCGTAACGGGGGTCGGGGAGCTGTTTTTT.

Only one count was recorded for this clonotype. The chain carries TRBV30 and TRBJ2-1; D uncertain. Deletions cut 0 bases from V and 9 bases from J, with 6 bases between. The CDR3 spans 11 residues. The germline V gene has CDR1 GTSNPN and CDR2 SVGIG (reference sequence). CDR3 protein: CAWSVGSEQFF. The CDR3 DNA follows: TGTGCCTGGAGTGTAGGTAGTGAGCAGTTCTTC.

This clonotype was counted a few times. The rearrangement links TRBV20-1 to TRBJ1-1; D is ambiguous. Germline values: CDR1 DFQATT, CDR2 SNEGSKA (reference sequence). V lost 3 bases and J lost 5, with 4 bases in between. This CDR3 has 10 residues. The DNA for the CDR3 is TGCAGTGCTAGGTGGACTGAAGCTTTCTTT. As protein: CSARWTEAFF.

This clonotype was picked up a small number of times. V gene TRBV7-8 combines with J gene TRBJ2-3, with 11 bases fitting TRBD2. CDR1 is SGHVS and CDR2 is FQNEAQ in the germline V gene. The V gene end was trimmed by 2 bases and the J gene end by 2 bases; junction bases not matched to a gene: 3. There are 16 residues in the CDR3. The CDR3 loop is CASSLTSGGFTDTQYF. The CDR3 coding sequence is TGTGCCAGCAGCTTAACTAGCGGGGGATTCACAGATACGCAGTATTTT.

The chain has TRBV3-1 and TRBJ1-1; D perhaps matches TRBD1 (5 bases). CDR1 and CDR2 from the germline V gene are LGHDT and YNNKEL (reference sequence). Trimming stripped 6 bases from V and 9 bases from J, with 11 bases between. The CDR3 runs 11 residues. For the CDR3, the DNA is TGTGCCAGCAGGTCAGGGCCGCAAGCTTTCTTT. This gives the protein CASRSGPQAFF.

This clonotype was counted at least ten times. This chain joins TRBV12-3 or TRBV12-4 and TRBJ2-1; TRBD1 agrees at 8 bases. Trimming at V came to 7 bases and at J to 6 bases, leaving 5 bases not matched to a gene. The CDR3 spans 13 residues. The CDR3 sequence: CASKQGTGNEQFF. CDR3 coding DNA: TGTGCCAGCAAACAGGGGACAGGCAATGAGCAGTTCTTC.

There are a few counts of this clonotype. The gene calls are TRBV6-6 and TRBJ2-7; D is uncertain. This CDR3 is built from 13 residues. In germline, CDR1 is MNHNY, CDR2 SVGAGI (reference sequence). V was cut by 6 bases and J by 4 bases, with 13 bases left in between. The CDR3 nucleotides read TGTGCCAGCAGCCCCATAGGTTTGTACGAGCAGTACTTC. Its protein is CASSPIGLYEQYF.

The chain carries TRBV20-1 and TRBJ2-3; weak D call: TRBD1 (5 bases). Germline CDR1 DFQATT, CDR2 SNEGSKA (reference sequence). The CDR3 runs 14 residues. Between the trimmed V and J ends, which lost 0 bases and 5 bases, there was a span of 12 bases. The CDR3 here is CSARDGQGRDTQYF. The DNA of the CDR3 is TGCAGTGCTAGAGATGGGCAGGGTCGAGATACGCAGTATTTT.

Written as DNA, the CDR3 is TGTGCCAGCAGCTTAGCATTTCAGCCTTACGAGCAGTACTTC. Protein product: CASSLAFQPYEQYF. The chain joins TRBV7-2 to TRBJ2-7; D is unresolved. The CDR3 is 14 residues long. The ends were cut back, 0 bases at V and 4 bases at J, with 10 bases in the middle. Germline V gene data show CDR1 as SGHTA and CDR2 as FQGNSA.

This chain connects TRBV7-2 to TRBJ2-2; D is possibly TRBD2 (7 bases). The V end was cut by 4 bases, the J end by 4 bases, with 13 bases between. From germline, CDR1 is SGHTA and CDR2 FQGNSA. The CDR3 runs to 15 residues. The CDR3 DNA reads TGTGCCAGCAGCTCCCGGGGGGCAGGCACCGGGGAGCTGTTTTTT. It is translated as CASSSRGAGTGELFF.

The V gene is TRBV3-1, the J gene TRBJ1-1, with 8 positions matching TRBD1. CDR1 and CDR2 (germline): LGHDT, YNNKEL (reference sequence). V lost 3 bases to trimming and J lost 2 bases; unmatched junction nucleotides: 2. The CDR3 contains 14 residues. The CDR3 nucleotides are TGTGCCAGCAGCCAGGGACAGGTTAACACTGAAGCTTTCTTT. Protein product: CASSQGQVNTEAFF.

The chain combines TRBV12-3 or TRBV12-4 with TRBJ2-2; 15 nucleotides match TRBD2. The junction had 7 bases not matched to a gene; V was cut back by 6 bases and J by 5 bases. The length of the CDR3 is 17 residues. The CDR3 here is CASRRTSGGARTGELFF. DNA for the CDR3: TGTGCCAGCAGACGGACTAGCGGGGGGGCACGAACCGGGGAGCTGTTTTTT.

The genes are TRBV14 and TRBJ2-1, with D possibly TRBD2 on 5 matching bases. CDR3 length: 13 residues. Trimming left V 4 bases short and J 9 bases short, with 13 bases between. Germline V lookup: CDR1 SGHDN, CDR2 FVKESK. The CDR3 spells CASSRVGGSEQFF. In nucleotides, the CDR3 is TGTGCCAGCAGCCGAGTAGGAGGAAGTGAGCAGTTCTTC.

This clonotype was detected only a few times. V is TRBV5-1 and J is TRBJ2-1; TRBD2 might be the D (6 bases). The V gene's germline CDR1 is SGHRS and CDR2 YFSETQ. Trimming removed 5 bases at V and 6 bases at J, with 12 bases between. This CDR3 contains 13 residues. The DNA for the CDR3 is TGCGCCAGCAGGGGACTGGGGATCAATGAGCAGTTCTTC. This codes for CASRGLGINEQFF.

The chain has TRBV5-1 and TRBJ1-2, with 8 bases that match TRBD1. The CDR3 loop spans 15 amino acids. CDR1 is SGHRS and CDR2 is YFSETQ in the germline V gene. Losses at the gene ends were 7 bases for V and 6 bases for J; bases not matched to a gene: 14. The CDR3 coding sequence is TGCGCCAGCCTGAAACGACCAGACAGGGGCGATGGCTACACCTTC. Protein: CASLKRPDRGDGYTF.

This clonotype was recorded a few times. This sequence joins TRBV6-2 or TRBV6-3 and TRBJ2-1, with TRBD2 matching over 7 bases. Germline CDR1 and CDR2: MNHEY and SVGEGT. This CDR3 contains 20 residues. The trim removed 2 bases at V and 3 bases at J, leaving 19 bases unmatched. The DNA for the CDR3 is TGTGCCAGCAGTTACCACCCCCCCTTAGCGGGCGCAGCTGGCTACAATGAGCAGTTCTTC. Translating gives CASSYHPPLAGAAGYNEQFF.

This chain uses TRBV7-4 with TRBJ2-7, with no clear D. The CDR3 is 14 amino acids. CDR1 and CDR2 (germline): SGHVT, SQSDAQ. The germline V and J ends were trimmed by 8 bases and 2 bases, with 16 bases remaining between them. CDR3 nucleotide sequence: TGTGCCAGCTGTACATCCCGATACCCCTACGAGCAGTACTTC. Translated: CASCTSRYPYEQYF.